The text below deals with one T cell receptor beta chain. There is no known antigen for this receptor. Base qualities are not at hand, and no much larger clone is one base apart. This sample stems from a study of cytomegalovirus exposure and HLA in healthy donors (dated by TCRdb to 2017 to 2019). Study-level background: According to an earlier analysis of several hundred of the donors, about 179 million T cells yielded some 120 million unique TCR beta sequences and around 300 Gb of sequence data. Class I and class II HLA loci were covered by the typing at four-digit resolution. The study was designed to test whether signatures of past pathogen exposure could be identified by cataloging public T cell receptors. To study patterns of TCR occurrence, a later analysis re-analyzed previously published TCR beta repertoires from 666 donors and added high-resolution HLA genotyping. Among 398 genotyped donors of the cohort, an average of about 240,000 unique TCR beta nucleotide sequences were sequenced per donor, 15% to 20% of them non-productive. Five DR-DQ haplotypes were treated as single units for association and clustering because of strong linkage in the cohort. Donor age, sex, ethnicity and CMV serostatus were collected together with the repertoire data. Approximately 310 gigabases of sequencing data and 75 million to 85 million unique TCR sequences made up an early release that covered under 750 HLA-typed donors. The number of typed donors differed by locus: roughly 629-630 for A, B, C, DRB1 and DQB1; 500 to 550 for DQA1; fewer than 610 for DPA1; and some 430 for DPB1. Among the roughly 410 genotyped donors, approximately 77% belonged to the genetic ancestry cluster associated with self-reported Caucasian donors. In addition to the first cohort of roughly 700 subjects, a separate validation cohort of 130 or so different subjects was used. A later genetic analysis took genome-wide SNP genotypes for about 60% of the roughly 670 donors and used that subset as a discovery cohort. The study combined high-throughput TCR immunosequencing, statistical association of individual TCRs with disease status, and machine learning to predict cytomegalovirus infection status. Every repertoire in the discovery cohort had been generated on one and the same sequencing platform. To decide whether each TCR beta V gene segment behaved as functional or pseudogenic, an earlier analysis of some 570 of the donors relied on high-throughput TCR beta sequencing. The later analysis used no new phenotypic data to find candidate immune exposures, relying instead on TCR beta sequences and their occurrence across donors. The study profiled the T cell repertoires of 666 subjects by immunosequencing and related them to cytomegalovirus serostatus. What the work shows at the level of the full study, not this receptor alone: An earlier analysis of some 590 of the donors showed that most TCR beta V segments appeared in productive rearrangements either about 87% or about 30% of the time, which broadly matched IMGT annotations. Across donors, most TCR sequences were observed very rarely, whereas some public TCRs were present in many individuals. In a later genetic analysis, fewer N-insertions in productive TCRs were reported among donors in an Asian-associated ancestry cluster than the approximately 670-donor mean. Because the 87-base-pair reads could not distinguish some IMGT-functional V segments, including TRBV6-2 and TRBV6-3, those segments were excluded. Compared with equally common non-associated chains, HLA-associated TCR beta chains in a later analysis were more clonally expanded and had lower generation probabilities. A later analysis associated 17,000 or so TCR beta sequences with specific HLA alleles at a false discovery rate of 0.05. The sequencing pipeline was judged likely to have produced a cluster of highly shared sequence variants as a technical artifact. A later analysis found that most CMV-associated TCR beta chains appeared HLA-restricted, with HLA associations seemingly driven largely by CMV exposure. A later analysis reported that several top co-occurrence clusters appeared linked to parvovirus B19, influenza, CMV and Epstein-Barr virus. The cohort was sequenced for TCR beta chains only, and without alpha or paired-chain data the features that could be detected were limited. A few of the identified cytomegalovirus-associated TCR beta chains were confirmed in vitro to be specific for cytomegalovirus antigens. The only immune exposure information available for the cohort was CMV serostatus. Strong co-occurrence of HLA alleles, especially DR and DQ, made assigning TCR associations to individual alleles difficult. The authors suggested that the approach could potentially be extended to other disease states and immunological phenotypes. Because HLA typing was missing for some donors at each locus, association tests included only the typed subset. Correlated functional status among segregating V segments might reflect linkage disequilibrium, but an unknown experimental factor could not be ruled out. The earlier analysis of 587 of the donors excluded some 16 rarely observed V segments, including chromosome 9 orphons, because counts were too low. A later analysis found that TCR association rates varied across HLA loci, with DRB1 alleles showing the most associated TCRs and HLA-C alleles the fewest. The study gave a list of 150 to 200 TCR beta chains associated with cytomegalovirus. Presence/absence analyses assumed roughly uniform sequencing depth across donors, an assumption that may not hold. V-gene and J-gene trimming of TCR beta chains was associated with a missense DCLRE1C variant in a later genetic analysis, and the association was replicated in an independent cohort. A further reported finding was that TCR beta sequences accurately predicted the HLA-A and HLA-B alleles for most subjects in the first cohort. Cytomegalovirus status was reported to be diagnosed by the classifier with high specificity and sensitivity in both the original and validation cohorts.

To prepare the library, the immunoSEQ multiplex PCR assay was applied. For the multiplex PCR, a mixture combining 60 forward primers for TCR Vbeta segments and 13 reverse primers for TCR Jbeta segments was used. Amplification of the CDR3 region of rearranged TCR beta genes was performed with a multiplex PCR assay on genomic DNA. The amplified TCR beta libraries were sequenced on the Illumina HiSeq System as 87-base-pair reads. The study's own analysis went as follows. A later analysis tallied roughly 80 million unique TCR beta chains across the 666 repertoires, and approximately 9.9 million of those chains were shared by two or more donors. Raw reads were error-corrected and collapsed into unique sequences by a nearest-neighbor algorithm in which closely related sequences were merged to remove PCR and sequencing errors. V, D and J gene segments were assigned by aligning CDR3 sequences to IMGT reference sequences. For a sequence to be retained, a match of at least six nucleotides was required to both a V gene segment and a J gene segment. Rearrangements were called productive when the CDR3 lacked stop codons and stayed in frame with V and J; all others were non-productive. Following IMGT convention, CDR3 was defined as the stretch from the second conserved V-encoded cysteine to the conserved J-encoded phenylalanine. The earlier analysis of 587 of the donors excluded any sequence lacking an unambiguous match to a single V gene segment. In an earlier analysis of several hundred of the donors, V segments were called functional above 56.7% productive rearrangements and were called segregating when the between-donor standard deviation exceeded 5%. A statistical classification framework was developed to diagnose cytomegalovirus status using the catalog of TCR beta chain sequences. A later analysis assigned V and J genes by comparing TCR nucleotide sequences with IMGT/GENE-DB human TR gene sequences. Using the TCRdist pipeline, a later analysis assigned CDR3 sequences along with most-parsimonious VDJ recombination scenarios. In a later analysis, each TCR beta chain was defined by its CDR3 amino acid sequence together with its V-gene family, and reads without a unique V-gene family were excluded. A later analysis removed roughly 590 highly shared, low-generation-probability nucleotide sequences to deal with suspected cross-contamination and a sequencing artifact. For each public chain, a later analysis derived a clonal expansion index from normalized ranks of inferred template counts within each repertoire. Generation probabilities in a later analysis came from a VDJ recombination model fitted to out-of-frame rearrangements, and those results were checked against IGoR. In a later analysis, TCR-TCR, TCR-HLA and TCR-CMV co-occurrence was scored with hypergeometric tests, and a repertoire-size bias correction was applied to TCR pairs. To estimate false discovery rates, a later analysis permuted the HLA or CMV assignments 20 times. In a later analysis, co-occurring TCRs were grouped with DBSCAN, and TCRdist sequence similarity was added when clustering was performed within HLA-allele-positive subsets. For co-occurrence clustering, repertoires with fewer than 30,000 or more than 120,000 public chains were excluded, along with 5 or 6 repertoires with anomalous nucleotide sharing. This immuneACCESS table, as held by TCRdb, lists in-frame sequences with V and J called but not all clones. Of the missing ones, under half trace to an unresolved V gene in checked studies; the others have no known cause. V and J calls and clone size are copied from that table; D and trimming were computed from the DNA. Recorded for this sample are approximately 170,000 clones; 68% of them occurred a single time. The ten top clones hold 4% to 5.5% of the sample.

CDR1 and CDR2, looked up from the germline V gene, are SGHRS and YFSETQ. Counted from cysteine to phenylalanine, this CDR3 has 14 amino acids. Of the read, only the CDR3 DNA is kept; its 42 bases are in frame from base 1. The junction shows trimming of 0 bases on V and 4 bases on J, plus 8 bases between the germline ends. The cohort was made up of around 720 healthy bone marrow donors. At the time of sampling, all cohort members were nominally healthy, though unrecorded immune exposures were likely present. The donor tested CMV seropositive, placing the donor among the approximately 290 seropositive members of the cohort. Every donor gave a peripheral blood sample, and the peripheral blood mononuclear cells from that sample were used for TCR beta sequencing. The Qiagen DNeasy Blood Extraction Kit was used to extract genomic DNA from the blood cell samples.

This receptor chain uses TRBV5-1 and TRBJ1-5, with TRBD1 tentatively as D gene (6 bases match). This clonotype was sampled from a woman aged 18 to 35 in good health and CMV-seropositive. Sequences were obtained from PBMCs. The DNA sequence reads TGCGCCAGCAGCTTGGACAGGGAAAATCAGCCCCAGCATTTT. Its coded protein is CASSLDRENQPQHF. The CDR3 plus the reference TRBV5-1 and TRBJ1-5 genes for the other parts give the full variable domain: KAGVTQTPRYLIKTRGQQVTLSCSPISGHRSVSWYQQTPGQGLQFLFEYFSETQRNKGNFPGRFSGRQFSNSRSEMNVSTLELGDSALYLCASSLDRENQPQHFGDGTRLSIL.